A single sample gave rise to the 23 T cell receptor beta chains below, sequenced in a study of blood T cell repertoires in COVID-19. Assay used: immunoSEQ multiplex PCR; TCRdb lists only in-frame clones, some missing. Of more than 120,000 clones listed, over 65% were seen once; the top ten hold around 5%. Sequences were obtained from peripheral blood. The receptors originated from a human donor in a cohort sampled during active COVID-19.

The chain links TRBV6-2 or TRBV6-3 to TRBJ2-1, with D maybe TRBD2 (5 bases). The length of the CDR3 is 15 residues. Germline assignment: CDR1 MNHEY and CDR2 SVGEGT. The V and J ends lost 5 bases and 9 bases respectively, with 20 bases between them. CDR3 sequence: CASSKRTGPSGEQFF. The DNA of the CDR3 is TGTGCCAGCAGTAAGCGGACCGGACCCTCGGGTGAGCAGTTCTTC.

This clone has just a few counts. The chain joins TRBV19 to TRBJ2-1, with a possible D match to TRBD2 (5 bases). Germline CDR1 reads LNHDA; CDR2 reads SQIVND (reference sequence). V lost 5 bases and J 7 bases, leaving 15 bases between the germline ends. The CDR3 runs to 14 residues. CDR3 in amino acids: CASSGLAQTNEQFF. The DNA of the CDR3 is TGTGCCAGTAGTGGTCTAGCCCAGACGAATGAGCAGTTCTTC.

V usage is TRBV10-2 and J usage is TRBJ2-7; maybe TRBD1 (6 bases). There are 14 residues in the CDR3. Germline V CDR1 and CDR2: WSHSY, SAAADI. Trimming took off 5 bases at V and 2 bases at J, with 13 bases between the two ends. CDR3 in DNA: TGCGCCAGCAGTCGACAGGTACTACCCTACGAGCAGTACTTC. Translated: CASSRQVLPYEQYF.

V gene TRBV5-8 combines with J gene TRBJ2-7, with D possibly TRBD1 on 6 matching bases. V shed 0 bases and J shed 3 bases, with 13 bases lying between them. CDR1 and CDR2 from the germline V gene are SGHTS and YDEGEE. The CDR3 runs to 15 residues. The CDR3 nucleotides read TGTGCCAGCAGCTTGGGAACTTACAGGGTCTACGAGCAGTACTTC. The encoded protein is CASSLGTYRVYEQYF.

This chain connects TRBV3-1 (or the pseudogene TRBV3-2) to TRBJ2-5, with TRBD2 identical over 12 bases. Germline assignment: CDR1 LGHDT and CDR2 YNNKEL (reference sequence). CDR3 size: 16 residues. V gave up 6 bases and J gave up 0 bases; unmatched junction bases: 5. This chain's CDR3 is CASRPGLAGNQETQYF. In DNA form, the CDR3 reads TGTGCCAGCAGACCCGGACTAGCGGGGAACCAAGAGACCCAGTACTTC.

This clone was counted between two and nine times. The genes are TRBV25-1 and TRBJ1-2; 9 nucleotides agree with TRBD1. The V and J ends lost 3 bases and 5 bases, in that order; junction bases with no gene match: 7. The CDR3 has 15 amino acids. CDR1 and CDR2 (germline): MGHDK, SYGVNS. The CDR3 loop reads CASSDPGDREYGYTF. The CDR3 DNA follows: TGTGCCAGCAGTGACCCCGGGGACAGGGAGTATGGCTACACCTTC.

This clone has just one count. V and J are TRBV2 and TRBJ2-1, with 11 nucleotides matching TRBD1. The germline CDR1 and CDR2 sequences are SNHLY and FYNNEI. V was pared by 6 bases and J by 5 bases, with 3 bases of the junction left unmatched. This CDR3 comprises 14 residues. This chain's CDR3 is CASSRDRGNNEQFF. The CDR3 nucleotides are TGTGCCAGCAGCCGGGACAGGGGGAACAATGAGCAGTTCTTC.

The chain recombines TRBV30 with TRBJ1-4; possible D gene TRBD1, 5 bases. Germline V gene data show CDR1 as GTSNPN and CDR2 as SVGIG (reference sequence). The length of the CDR3 is 13 residues. The germline V and J ends were trimmed by 1 base and 6 bases, with 9 bases remaining between them. CDR3 region: CAWSAGGYEKLFF. The CDR3 bases are TGTGCCTGGAGTGCCGGGGGGTATGAAAAACTGTTTTTT.

The gene calls are TRBV7-2 and TRBJ2-1; 9 bases align to TRBD2. With 7 bases clipped from V and 5 bases from J, the junction kept 9 bases outside the gene matches. This CDR3 has 15 residues. Germline CDR1 is SGHTA and CDR2 is FQGNSA. The CDR3: CASTLTSGLDNEQFF. CDR3 in DNA: TGTGCCAGCACCCTTACTAGCGGGCTAGACAATGAGCAGTTCTTC. The whole variable domain, remainder taken from reference TRBV7-2 and TRBJ2-1, is GAGVSQSPSNKVTEKGKDVELRCDPISGHTALYWYRQSLGQGLEFLIYFQGNSAPDKSGLPSDRFSAERTGGSVSTLTIQRTQQEDSAVYLCASTLTSGLDNEQFFGPGTRLTVL.

The V gene is TRBV19, the J gene TRBJ1-2; 8 nucleotides align to TRBD1. The CDR3 contains 15 residues. Germline V gene sequence: CDR1 LNHDA, CDR2 SQIVND (reference sequence). V lost 1 base to trimming and J lost 3 bases; unmatched junction nucleotides: 4. The CDR3 loop reads CASSIGAGGDYGYTF. DNA for the CDR3: TGTGCCAGTAGTATAGGGGCAGGGGGCGACTATGGCTACACCTTC.

J is TRBJ2-3 and V is TRBV9, with 9 bases identical to TRBD2. Germline loops: CDR1 SGDLS, CDR2 YYNGEE. This CDR3 spans 16 amino acids. Trimming cost V 0 bases and J 5 bases; bases outside gene matches: 7. CDR3 loop: CASSVVPSGNVDTQYF. For the CDR3, the DNA is TGTGCCAGCAGCGTAGTTCCTAGCGGGAATGTAGATACGCAGTATTTT.

DNA for the CDR3: TGTGCCAGCAGCTTTACCGGGAGGAGCAATGAGCAGTTCTTC. This codes for CASSFTGRSNEQFF. The V call is TRBV7-3, the J call TRBJ2-1; the match to TRBD2 covers 7 bases. The V gene's germline CDR1 is SGHTA and CDR2 FQGTGA. The CDR3 totals 14 residues. V dropped 3 bases and J dropped 6; count of bases not matched to a gene: 5.

To note about this clone: Distinct nucleotide sequences in the sample also encode this CDR3. The J gene is TRBJ1-5, the V gene TRBV10-3; D gene ambiguous. Looked up from germline, CDR1 is ENHRY and CDR2 is SYGVKD. Trimming pared 3 bases from V and 3 bases from J, leaving 3 bases between. The CDR3 runs to 12 residues. This chain's CDR3 is CAISDNNQPQHF. CDR3 DNA: TGTGCCATCAGTGACAACAATCAGCCCCAGCATTTT.

The sample holds one count of this clone. The chain carries TRBV27 and TRBJ2-1, with D uncertain. V lost 6 bases and J lost 4, with 19 bases in between. From germline, CDR1 is MNHEY and CDR2 SMNVEV (reference sequence). The CDR3 totals 16 residues. CDR3 region: CASRGLLDSLYNEQFF. DNA of the CDR3: TGTGCCAGCAGGGGCTTGCTGGATTCACTTTACAATGAGCAGTTCTTC.

This clone appeared a few times. V usage is TRBV9 and J usage is TRBJ1-6; D gene ambiguous. The CDR3 is 15 amino acids. Germline assignment: CDR1 SGDLS and CDR2 YYNGEE. The V gene lost 0 bases and the J gene lost 6 bases, with 10 bases spanning the gap. For the CDR3, the DNA is TGTGCCAGCAGCGTAGAGGGTGAGGGTAATTCACCCCTCCACTTT. This codes for CASSVEGEGNSPLHF.

The chain is built from TRBV19 and TRBJ2-3, with 7 nucleotides matching TRBD1. Trimming took 7 bases from V and 4 from J; bases not matched to a gene: 8. Germline V gene sequence: CDR1 LNHDA, CDR2 SQIVND (reference sequence). The CDR3 has 14 residues. CDR3 sequence (DNA): TGTGCCAGTAAGGGAAACAGGGGAGCAGATACGCAGTATTTT. It yields the protein CASKGNRGADTQYF.

The CDR3 reads CASSLLGGASSTDTQYF. In DNA, the CDR3 is TGCGCCAGCAGCCTCCTCGGGGGGGCAAGTTCCACAGATACGCAGTATTTT. This chain uses TRBV4-1 with TRBJ2-3, with TRBD2 matching over 8 bases. Germline V lookup: CDR1 MGHRA, CDR2 YSYEKL. The CDR3 covers 17 residues. V was clipped by 4 bases and J by 2 bases; unmatched bases: 11.

The chain is built from TRBV2 and TRBJ2-1, with 11 bases aligning to TRBD2. Germline V gene lookup returns CDR1 SNHLY and CDR2 FYNNEI. The V and J ends lost 8 bases and 8 bases, in that order; junction bases with no gene match: 11. CDR3 size: 15 residues. The CDR3 DNA sequence: TGTGCCAGCCTCCTATCTAGCGGGGGGTTGGATGAGCAGTTCTTC. Its protein product is CASLLSSGGLDEQFF.

The table lists this clone with a count of one. J is TRBJ2-6 and V is TRBV5-6; 8 nucleotides agree with TRBD1. The CDR3 runs to 17 residues. Germline trimming cut 2 bases from V and 0 bases from J; bases unmatched to any gene: 4. Germline CDR1 is SGHDT and CDR2 is YYEEEE. CDR3 loop: CASSLGQGSSGANVLTF. Here the CDR3 DNA reads TGTGCCAGCAGCTTAGGACAGGGAAGCTCTGGGGCCAACGTCCTGACTTTC.

By frequency in the sample, this clone is medium-sized (0.01 to 0.1%). V usage is TRBV5-1 and J usage is TRBJ2-1; the match to TRBD2 covers 7 bases. Losses at the gene ends were 7 bases for V and 8 bases for J; bases not matched to a gene: 9. The CDR3 totals 13 residues. Looked up from germline, CDR1 is SGHRS and CDR2 is YFSETQ. This chain's CDR3 is CASALGGYDEQFF. The CDR3 DNA reads TGCGCCAGCGCCCTCGGGGGGTACGATGAGCAGTTCTTC. Based on the CDR3 plus reference TRBV5-1 and TRBJ2-1, the full variable domain is KAGVTQTPRYLIKTRGQQVTLSCSPISGHRSVSWYQQTPGQGLQFLFEYFSETQRNKGNFPGRFSGRQFSNSRSEMNVSTLELGDSALYLCASALGGYDEQFFGPGTRLTVL.

The chain has TRBV25-1 and TRBJ1-6; D not resolved. V was pared by 3 bases and J by 0 bases, with 3 bases between. CDR1 and CDR2 (germline): MGHDK, SYGVNS. The CDR3 is made up of 14 amino acids. The CDR3 here is CASSDRSYNSPLHF. The CDR3 nucleotides read TGTGCCAGCAGTGATCGCTCCTATAATTCACCCCTCCACTTT.

The chain uses TRBV5-6 and TRBJ1-1; no clear D gene. The V end was cut by 2 bases, the J end by 7 bases, with 12 bases between. The CDR3 totals 13 residues. Germline V gene sequence: CDR1 SGHDT, CDR2 YYEEEE. CDR3 loop: CASSFQAINEAFF. The CDR3 nucleotides are TGTGCCAGCAGCTTCCAGGCCATAAATGAAGCTTTCTTT.

The V and J genes are TRBV4-2 and TRBJ2-2; a possible D gene is TRBD1 (5 bases). The CDR3 sequence is 14 residues long. Between the trimmed V and J ends, which lost 0 bases and 4 bases, there was a span of 6 bases. From germline, CDR1 is LGHNA and CDR2 YNFKEQ. The CDR3 nucleotides read TGTGCCAGCAGCCAAGATAGGGGCACCGGGGAGCTGTTTTTT. This gives the protein CASSQDRGTGELFF.